This T cell receptor beta chain derives from a study of cytomegalovirus exposure and HLA in healthy donors (TCRdb year 2017). For context, the study as a whole: In an earlier analysis of 550 to 750 of the donors, 276 Gb of sequence data and 117 million unique TCR beta sequences from roughly 190 million T cells were reported. Several DR-DQ haplotypes were treated as single units for association and clustering because of strong linkage in the cohort. In a later analysis, previously published TCR beta repertoires from 670 or so donors were re-analyzed and high-resolution HLA genotyping was added so that TCR occurrence patterns could be studied. Genome-wide SNP genotypes for about three fifths of the roughly 700 donors were used in a later genetic analysis, which treated that subset as a discovery cohort. The study aimed to test whether signatures of past pathogen exposure could be identified by cataloging public T cell receptors. Approximately 300 gigabases of sequencing data and around 80 million unique TCR sequences made up an early release that covered 640 HLA-typed donors. To decide whether each TCR beta V gene segment behaved as functional or pseudogenic, an earlier analysis of approximately 620 of the donors relied on high-throughput TCR beta sequencing. Besides the first cohort of under 700 subjects, a separate validation cohort made up of 90 to 150 different subjects was used. The study combined high-throughput TCR immunosequencing, statistical association of individual TCRs with disease status, and machine learning to predict cytomegalovirus infection status. The number of typed donors differed by locus: about 620-630 for A, B, C, DRB1 and DQB1; some 500 for DQA1; approximately 600 for DPA1; and roughly 450 for DPB1. In the later analysis, no new phenotypic data were used to find candidate immune exposures; instead, reliance was placed on TCR beta sequences and their occurrence across donors. Among around 400 genotyped donors of the cohort, an average of roughly 240,000 unique TCR beta nucleotide sequences were sequenced per donor, 15% to 20% of them non-productive. The study used immunosequencing to profile the T cell repertoires of approximately 690 subjects and linked those repertoires to cytomegalovirus serostatus. Every repertoire in the discovery cohort had been generated on one and the same sequencing platform. HLA typing covered class I and class II loci at four-digit resolution. Donor age, sex, ethnicity and CMV serostatus were compiled together with the repertoire data. The genetic ancestry cluster associated with self-reported Caucasian donors included around 76% of the roughly 410 genotyped donors.

The germline V gene gives CDR1 as SGHRS and CDR2 as YFSETQ. Relative to germline, V is 0 bases shorter and J is 2 bases shorter, with 7 bases between their ends. The CDR3 starts with the cysteine, ends with the phenylalanine, and has 14 residues. The DNA shown is the 42-base CDR3, in frame from base 1. The cohort comprised fewer than 750 healthy bone marrow donors. At the time of sampling, all cohort members were nominally healthy, though unrecorded immune exposures were likely present. The donor tested CMV seronegative and was one of the 352 seronegative cohort members. Every donor gave a peripheral blood sample, and the peripheral blood mononuclear cells from that sample were used for TCR beta sequencing. Genomic DNA was extracted from the blood cell samples with the Qiagen DNeasy Blood Extraction Kit. The study at large found these results: A total of about 180 TCR beta chains were listed by the study as associated with cytomegalovirus. Because counts were too low, roughly 18 rarely observed V segments, including chromosome 9 orphons, were left out of the earlier analysis of about 500 of the donors. The sequencing pipeline was judged likely to have produced a cluster of highly shared sequence variants as a technical artifact. Only TCR beta chains were sequenced in this cohort, and the absence of alpha or paired-chain data limited detectable features. Correlated functional status among segregating V segments might be attributable to linkage disequilibrium, but an unknown experimental factor could not be ruled out. Because HLA typing was unavailable for some donors at each locus, only the typed subset was used in association tests. A later analysis reported that several top co-occurrence clusters appeared linked to parvovirus B19, influenza, CMV and Epstein-Barr virus. A further reported finding was that TCR beta sequences accurately predicted the HLA-A and HLA-B alleles for most subjects in the first cohort. The authors suggested that the approach could potentially be extended to other disease states and immunological phenotypes. In a later genetic analysis, a missense DCLRE1C variant was associated with V-gene and J-gene trimming of TCR beta chains, and the association was replicated in an independent cohort. Roughly uniform sequencing depth across donors was assumed in presence/absence analyses, although this assumption may not hold. CMV serostatus was the only immune exposure information available for the cohort. Three of the identified cytomegalovirus-associated TCR beta chains were confirmed in vitro to be specific for cytomegalovirus antigens. In a later genetic analysis, fewer N-insertions in productive TCRs were reported among donors in an Asian-associated ancestry cluster than the roughly 670-donor mean. Because the 87-base-pair reads could not distinguish some IMGT-functional V segments, including TRBV6-2 and TRBV6-3, those segments were excluded. Most TCR sequences were observed very rarely across donors, whereas some public TCRs were present in many individuals. In an earlier analysis of under 600 of the donors, most TCR beta V segments were observed in productive rearrangements about 90% or about 30% of the time, broadly matching IMGT annotations. A later analysis associated 16,951 TCR beta sequences with specific HLA alleles at a false discovery rate of 0.05. The classifier was reported to diagnose cytomegalovirus status with high specificity and sensitivity in both the original cohort and the validation cohort. In a later analysis, most CMV-associated TCR beta chains were found to appear HLA-restricted, with HLA associations seemingly driven largely by CMV exposure. According to a later analysis, TCR association rates differed among HLA loci, with DRB1 alleles showing the most associated TCRs and HLA-C alleles showing the fewest. Assigning TCR associations to individual alleles was difficult when HLA alleles, especially DR and DQ, strongly co-occurred. In a later analysis, HLA-associated TCR beta chains showed more clonal expansion and lower generation probabilities than non-associated chains that were equally common.

A remark on this clone: Its cognate antigen has yet to be identified. No base quality information exists; no much larger clone differs at one position.

The library was generated by the immunoSEQ multiplex PCR assay. A mixture of 60 forward primers for TCR Vbeta segments and 13 reverse primers for TCR Jbeta segments was used in the multiplex PCR. A multiplex PCR assay on genomic DNA amplified the CDR3 region of rearranged TCR beta genes. Amplified TCR beta libraries were sequenced as 87-base-pair reads on the Illumina HiSeq System. The original methods were these. A later analysis counted about 80 million unique TCR beta chains across the 690 or so repertoires, and 9 million to 14 million of these chains were shared by at least two donors. To remove PCR and sequencing errors, raw reads were error-corrected and collapsed into unique sequences using a nearest-neighbor algorithm that merged closely related sequences. V, D and J gene segments were assigned by aligning CDR3 sequences to IMGT reference sequences. For a sequence to be retained, a match of at least six nucleotides was required to both a V gene segment and a J gene segment. A rearrangement was called productive if the CDR3 had no stop codons and remained in frame with V and J, and every other rearrangement was called non-productive. Following IMGT convention, CDR3 was defined as the stretch from the second conserved V-encoded cysteine up to the conserved J-encoded phenylalanine. The earlier analysis of more than 450 of the donors excluded sequences that lacked an unambiguous match to a single V gene segment. In an earlier analysis of a few hundred of the donors, a V segment was called functional when productive rearrangements were above 56.7%, and segregating when the standard deviation between donors exceeded 5%. A statistical classification framework was built to diagnose cytomegalovirus status from the catalog of TCR beta chain sequences. A later analysis assigned V and J genes by comparing TCR nucleotide sequences with IMGT/GENE-DB human TR gene sequences. A later analysis assigned CDR3 sequences and most-parsimonious VDJ recombination scenarios with the TCRdist pipeline. In a later analysis, each TCR beta chain was defined by its CDR3 amino acid sequence together with its V-gene family, and reads without a unique V-gene family were excluded. A later analysis removed several hundred highly shared, low-generation-probability nucleotide sequences to deal with suspected cross-contamination and a sequencing artifact. In a later analysis, a clonal expansion index was calculated for each public chain from normalized within-repertoire ranks of inferred template counts. A later analysis computed generation probabilities with a VDJ recombination model fitted to out-of-frame rearrangements, and checked the results against IGoR. In a later analysis, hypergeometric tests were used to score TCR-TCR, TCR-HLA and TCR-CMV co-occurrence, with a repertoire-size bias correction applied to TCR pairs. To estimate false discovery rates, a later analysis permuted the HLA or CMV assignments 20 times. A later analysis grouped co-occurring TCRs with DBSCAN, adding TCRdist sequence similarity when clustering within HLA-allele-positive subsets. Repertoires with fewer than 30,000 or more than 120,000 public chains were left out of co-occurrence clustering, as were a handful of repertoires with anomalous nucleotide sharing. Imported from immuneACCESS, the table was reduced by TCRdb to in-frame sequences with V and J called. These copies leave out some clones; in studies compared against another copy, an unresolved V gene accounts for under half, and the cause of the remainder is not known. V, J and clone size are taken as reported in that table, and D and trimming were inferred from the DNA itself. The sample includes 40,000 to 50,000 clones, with about 72% observed a single time. Of the sample, about 6% is held by the ten largest clones.

The sequence derives from a man aged 25 to 45 in good health and CMV-seronegative. Specimen: PBMCs. The chain was built from TRBV5-1 and TRBJ2-3; the D gene cannot be named for sure. The CDR3 reads CASSLAEVTDTQYF. The nucleotide sequence is given as TGCGCCAGCAGCTTGGCCGAGGTCACAGATACGCAGTATTTT.